These T cell receptor beta chains were read from a single sample in a study of T-cell reconstitution after alpha-beta-depleted transplantation in children. TCRdb redid the calling of the PCR reads with MiXCR, one entry per CDR3 protein. The table lists just under 350,000 distinct CDR3 sequences, around 15% of them singletons. The sequencing used PBMCs, mostly from graft donor cells, collected 360 days after TCRalphabeta/CD19-depleted stem cell transplant. The source of these receptors is a male patient between 2 and 15 years old who had a stem cell transplant for acute lymphoblastic leukemia, so the T cells may come from the graft donor. CDR3s include the opening cysteine and the closing phenylalanine or tryptophan. Fields, in order: clone size, V gene, D gene, J gene, CDR3 DNA, CDR3 protein. A D gene is named only where the DNA matches it firmly. Size is omitted from some rows. Given values are once, few, many or a class for expanded clones.

clone_size: .; v_call: TRBV12-3/TRBV12-4; d_call: TRBD2; j_call: TRBJ2-3; cdr3_nt: TGTGCCAGCAGCCCACTAGCGGGAGAACGGCGGGATACGCAGTATTTT; cdr3_aa: CASSPLAGERRDTQYF
clone_size: .; v_call: TRBV10-3; d_call: .; j_call: TRBJ2-3; cdr3_nt: TGTGCCATCAGTGAGAGGGATTCGGGAACAGATACGCAGTATTTT; cdr3_aa: CAISERDSGTDTQYF
clone_size: .; v_call: TRBV20-1; d_call: TRBD2; j_call: TRBJ2-1; cdr3_nt: TGCAGTGCCCGACTAGCGCCCTACAATGAGCAGTTCTTC; cdr3_aa: CSARLAPYNEQFF
clone_size: few; v_call: TRBV12-3/TRBV12-4; d_call: .; j_call: TRBJ1-4; cdr3_nt: TGTGCCAGCAGTTTAAGGGCAACTAATGAAAAACTGTTTTTT; cdr3_aa: CASSLRATNEKLFF
clone_size: many; v_call: TRBV19; d_call: .; j_call: TRBJ1-5; cdr3_nt: TGTGCCAGTAGTACTGAAGGGCGGCCCCAGCATTTT; cdr3_aa: CASSTEGRPQHF
clone_size: few; v_call: TRBV19; d_call: TRBD1; j_call: TRBJ1-5; cdr3_nt: TGTGCCAGTAGTATGGCTCTTTTCCGGGACAGAAGGGGTCAGCCCCAGCATTTT; cdr3_aa: CASSMALFRDRRGQPQHF
clone_size: many; v_call: TRBV6-5; d_call: .; j_call: TRBJ2-3; cdr3_nt: TGTGCCAGCAGGGCTCCGGGCACAGATACGCAGTATTTT; cdr3_aa: CASRAPGTDTQYF
clone_size: few; v_call: TRBV5-5; d_call: .; j_call: TRBJ1-1; cdr3_nt: TGTGCCAGCAGCTCGGACGGAGGGTTCACTGAAGCTTTCTTT; cdr3_aa: CASSSDGGFTEAFF
clone_size: few; v_call: TRBV18; d_call: .; j_call: TRBJ1-2; cdr3_nt: TGTGCCAGCTCACCAATGGGATCGGATGGCTACACCTTC; cdr3_aa: CASSPMGSDGYTF
clone_size: few; v_call: TRBV12-3/TRBV12-4; d_call: .; j_call: TRBJ2-1; cdr3_nt: TGTGCCAGCAGTCCCCGGAAAGGCGGATTCTACAATGAGCAGTTCTTC; cdr3_aa: CASSPRKGGFYNEQFF
clone_size: .; v_call: TRBV21-1; d_call: .; j_call: TRBJ2-2; cdr3_nt: TGTGCCAGCAGCAAAGTGCCTAGCAGGAACACCGGGGAGCTGTTTTTT; cdr3_aa: CASSKVPSRNTGELFF
clone_size: .; v_call: TRBV20-1; d_call: TRBD2; j_call: TRBJ2-7; cdr3_nt: TGCAGTGCTAGTTTCCCAGGGAGGGTTACCTACGAGCAGTACTTC; cdr3_aa: CSASFPGRVTYEQYF
clone_size: .; v_call: TRBV30; d_call: TRBD2; j_call: TRBJ2-1; cdr3_nt: TGTGCCTGGAGTGTACTGGCGGGAGTTTACAATGAGCAGTTCTTC; cdr3_aa: CAWSVLAGVYNEQFF
clone_size: few; v_call: TRBV27; d_call: TRBD1; j_call: TRBJ2-7; cdr3_nt: TGTGCCAGCAGTTTACTGGGGCCGGGACAGGGTATCTACGAGCAGTACTTC; cdr3_aa: CASSLLGPGQGIYEQYF
clone_size: .; v_call: TRBV6-1; d_call: TRBD1; j_call: TRBJ1-2; cdr3_nt: TGTGCCAGCAGAAGAGTGACAGGGGGATATGGCTACACCTTC; cdr3_aa: CASRRVTGGYGYTF
clone_size: .; v_call: TRBV3-1; d_call: TRBD2; j_call: TRBJ2-2; cdr3_nt: TGTGCCAGCAGCCAAGACGGGGGGGCCCCACTCACCGGGGAGCTGTTTTTT; cdr3_aa: CASSQDGGAPLTGELFF
clone_size: few; v_call: TRBV20-1; d_call: .; j_call: TRBJ2-7; cdr3_nt: TGCAGTGCTAAGGAGGGGACAGCGGCTCGCGAGCAGTACTTC; cdr3_aa: CSAKEGTAAREQYF
clone_size: .; v_call: TRBV5-5; d_call: .; j_call: TRBJ1-2; cdr3_nt: TGTGCCAGCAGCTTGGTAACAGGCAACTATGGCTACACCTTC; cdr3_aa: CASSLVTGNYGYTF
clone_size: .; v_call: TRBV9; d_call: .; j_call: TRBJ2-7; cdr3_nt: TGTGCCAGCAGCGTAGGTGGGGGCGCGGGTTACGAGCAGTACTTC; cdr3_aa: CASSVGGGAGYEQYF
clone_size: .; v_call: TRBV29-1; d_call: .; j_call: TRBJ2-5; cdr3_nt: TGCAGCGGGCGCCCGGGGGTAATGGAGACCCAGTACTTC; cdr3_aa: CSGRPGVMETQYF
clone_size: .; v_call: TRBV5-1; d_call: .; j_call: TRBJ1-6; cdr3_nt: TGCGCCAGCAGCTTGACAGGTTGGGAAGGGGCCCTCCACTTT; cdr3_aa: CASSLTGWEGALHF
clone_size: few; v_call: TRBV6-5; d_call: .; j_call: TRBJ2-3; cdr3_nt: TGTGCCAGCAGTTACGGGGTCCGGTTTACGTTAGATACGCAGTATTTT; cdr3_aa: CASSYGVRFTLDTQYF
clone_size: .; v_call: TRBV4-3; d_call: .; j_call: TRBJ2-3; cdr3_nt: TGCGCCAGCAGCCAAGATTCAGCGCTAACGGGAGATACGCAGTATTTT; cdr3_aa: CASSQDSALTGDTQYF
clone_size: few; v_call: TRBV5-1; d_call: .; j_call: TRBJ1-2; cdr3_nt: TGCGCCAGCAGTGCCCCGGGACGGAACTATGGCTACACCTTC; cdr3_aa: CASSAPGRNYGYTF
clone_size: many; v_call: TRBV4-1; d_call: .; j_call: TRBJ2-3; cdr3_nt: TGCGCCAGCAGCCAAGTACTCGTCCCTTCTAGCACAGATACGCAGTATTTT; cdr3_aa: CASSQVLVPSSTDTQYF
clone_size: few; v_call: TRBV6-8; d_call: .; j_call: TRBJ1-5; cdr3_nt: TGTGCCAGCAGCCGACTACGGGGCAATCAGCCCCAGCATTTT; cdr3_aa: CASSRLRGNQPQHF
clone_size: few; v_call: TRBV3-1; d_call: .; j_call: TRBJ2-1; cdr3_nt: TGTGCCAGCAGAAGCCAAGTAGGGGCTGGGTACAATGAGCAGTTCTTC; cdr3_aa: CASRSQVGAGYNEQFF
clone_size: large; v_call: TRBV24-1; d_call: .; j_call: TRBJ2-5; cdr3_nt: TGTGCCACCAGTGATCCAGCGGGAGAGACCCAGTACTTC; cdr3_aa: CATSDPAGETQYF
clone_size: .; v_call: TRBV28; d_call: TRBD1; j_call: TRBJ1-1; cdr3_nt: TGTGCCACAACCAGGGGGCGCGAGGCTGAAGCTTTCTTT; cdr3_aa: CATTRGREAEAFF
clone_size: .; v_call: TRBV20-1; d_call: .; j_call: TRBJ2-1; cdr3_nt: TGCAGTGAAGTAGGGCTAGCAGGCAATGAGCAGTTCTTC; cdr3_aa: CSEVGLAGNEQFF
clone_size: .; v_call: TRBV12-3/TRBV12-4; d_call: .; j_call: TRBJ2-7; cdr3_nt: TGTGCCAGCAGTCCAGGGAAGGCCTACGAGCAGTACTTC; cdr3_aa: CASSPGKAYEQYF
clone_size: few; v_call: TRBV30; d_call: .; j_call: TRBJ1-1; cdr3_nt: TGTGCCTGGAGTGTACAGGAAAGCACTGAAGCTTTCTTT; cdr3_aa: CAWSVQESTEAFF
clone_size: few; v_call: TRBV3-1; d_call: TRBD2; j_call: TRBJ2-1; cdr3_nt: TGTGCCTCCTGCCAAGCGGGAGGCCCTTACAATGAGCAGTTCTTC; cdr3_aa: CASCQAGGPYNEQFF
clone_size: many; v_call: TRBV12-3/TRBV12-4; d_call: .; j_call: TRBJ2-1; cdr3_nt: TGTGCCAGCAGTTCTTATATGAGTGGGGGGCAGTTCTTC; cdr3_aa: CASSSYMSGGQFF
clone_size: many; v_call: TRBV4-3; d_call: .; j_call: TRBJ2-7; cdr3_nt: TGCGCCAGCAGCCAAGAACCAGGGGACTCCTACGAGCAGTACTTC; cdr3_aa: CASSQEPGDSYEQYF
clone_size: few; v_call: TRBV6-1; d_call: TRBD2; j_call: TRBJ2-1; cdr3_nt: TGTGCCAGCAGACCGCCGGGACTAGCGGGAGGACCCGTTTACAATGAGCAGTTCTTC; cdr3_aa: CASRPPGLAGGPVYNEQFF
clone_size: .; v_call: TRBV6-1; d_call: TRBD2; j_call: TRBJ2-2; cdr3_nt: TGTGCCAGCAGCGTCCCGGGACTAGTGTGGGAGCTGTTTTTT; cdr3_aa: CASSVPGLVWELFF
clone_size: .; v_call: TRBV5-1; d_call: TRBD2; j_call: TRBJ2-1; cdr3_nt: TGCGCCAGCAGCTCAGGGACTAGGATGCCCTTACTGGTCTTC; cdr3_aa: CASSSGTRMPLLVF
clone_size: .; v_call: TRBV2; d_call: TRBD2; j_call: TRBJ2-1; cdr3_nt: TGTGCCAGCAGTTTAAGGGGACTAGCGGGAGTGGTGCCCTACAATGAGCAGTTCTTC; cdr3_aa: CASSLRGLAGVVPYNEQFF
clone_size: .; v_call: TRBV27; d_call: TRBD2; j_call: TRBJ2-5; cdr3_nt: TGTGCCAGCAGTTTTGGAGGGAGGGGGACCCAGTACTTC; cdr3_aa: CASSFGGRGTQYF
clone_size: few; v_call: TRBV29-1; d_call: TRBD1; j_call: TRBJ2-7; cdr3_nt: TGCAGCGTAGCCGGGACAGGGTTCGCCGAGCAGTACTTC; cdr3_aa: CSVAGTGFAEQYF